Sequencing of this TCR beta chain was carried out in a study of T-cell memory formation after mild COVID-19. The CDR3 is 13 amino acids. The germline V gene encodes CDR1 SGDLS and CDR2 YYNGEE. V was cut by 0 bases and J by 6 bases, with 9 bases left in between. TCRdb called the 5' RACE reads again in MiXCR, with one record for every CDR3 protein. The sample yields fewer than 250,000 distinct CDR3 sequences, roughly a tenth seen once. This sequence was found in a man aged 18 to 35 who had mild COVID-19 (a few samples of this study predate the infection). Cell type and time point are not known. This chain links TRBV9 with TRBJ2-5, with D maybe TRBD2 (6 bases). The sample taken for sequencing was PBMCs or a T cell subset sorted from them (not recorded which). The CDR3 protein is CASSVGAGQTQYF. The CDR3 bases are TGTGCCAGCAGCGTAGGTGCGGGGCAGACCCAGTACTTC.